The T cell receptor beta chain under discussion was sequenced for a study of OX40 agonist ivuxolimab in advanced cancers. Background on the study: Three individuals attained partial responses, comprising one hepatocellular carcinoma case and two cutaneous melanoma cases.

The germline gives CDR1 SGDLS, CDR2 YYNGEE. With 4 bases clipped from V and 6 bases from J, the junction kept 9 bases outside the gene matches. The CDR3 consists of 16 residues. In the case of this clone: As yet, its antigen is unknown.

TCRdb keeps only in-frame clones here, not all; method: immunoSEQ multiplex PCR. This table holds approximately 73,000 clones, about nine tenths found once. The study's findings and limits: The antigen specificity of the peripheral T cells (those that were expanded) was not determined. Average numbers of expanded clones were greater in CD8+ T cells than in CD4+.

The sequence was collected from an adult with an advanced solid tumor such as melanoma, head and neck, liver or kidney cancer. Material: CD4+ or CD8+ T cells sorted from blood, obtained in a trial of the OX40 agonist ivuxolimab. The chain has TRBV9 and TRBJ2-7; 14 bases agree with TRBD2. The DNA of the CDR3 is TGTGCCAGCAGCCCCGGACTAGCGGGGGGAGTGGGCGAGCAGTACTTC. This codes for CASSPGLAGGVGEQYF.